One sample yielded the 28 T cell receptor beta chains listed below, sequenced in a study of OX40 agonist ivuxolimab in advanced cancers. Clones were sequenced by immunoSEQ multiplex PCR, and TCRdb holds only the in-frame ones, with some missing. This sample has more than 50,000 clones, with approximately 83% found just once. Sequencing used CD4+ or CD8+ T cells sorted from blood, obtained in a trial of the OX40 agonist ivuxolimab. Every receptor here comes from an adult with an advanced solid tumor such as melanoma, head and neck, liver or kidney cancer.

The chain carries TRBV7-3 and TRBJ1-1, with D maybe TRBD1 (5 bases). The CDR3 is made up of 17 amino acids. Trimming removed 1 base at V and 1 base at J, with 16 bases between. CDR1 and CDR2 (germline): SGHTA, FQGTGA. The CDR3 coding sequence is TGTGCCAGCAGCTTAATTCCTGTGGGGGGGAGGAACACTGAAGCTTTCTTT. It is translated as CASSLIPVGGRNTEAFF.

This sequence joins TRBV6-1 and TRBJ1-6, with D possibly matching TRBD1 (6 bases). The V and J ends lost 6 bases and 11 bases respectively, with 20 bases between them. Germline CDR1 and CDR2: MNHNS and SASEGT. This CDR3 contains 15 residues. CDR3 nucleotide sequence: TGTGCCAGCAGGGCCAGGACAGCAGCGGCGCCACCCCTCCACTTT. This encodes CASRARTAAAPPLHF.

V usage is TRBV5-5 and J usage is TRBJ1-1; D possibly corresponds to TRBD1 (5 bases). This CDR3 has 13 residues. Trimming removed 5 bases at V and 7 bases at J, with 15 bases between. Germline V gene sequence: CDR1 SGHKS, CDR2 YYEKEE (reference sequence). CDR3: CASSWVQRGEAFF. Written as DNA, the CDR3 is TGTGCCAGCAGTTGGGTGCAGAGGGGTGAAGCTTTCTTT.

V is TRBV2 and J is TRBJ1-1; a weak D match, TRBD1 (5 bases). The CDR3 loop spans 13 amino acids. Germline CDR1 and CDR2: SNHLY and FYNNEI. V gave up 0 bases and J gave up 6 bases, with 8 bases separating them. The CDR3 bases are TGTGCCAGCAGTGAAGCTCCGGGGCCTGAAGCTTTCTTT. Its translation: CASSEAPGPEAFF.

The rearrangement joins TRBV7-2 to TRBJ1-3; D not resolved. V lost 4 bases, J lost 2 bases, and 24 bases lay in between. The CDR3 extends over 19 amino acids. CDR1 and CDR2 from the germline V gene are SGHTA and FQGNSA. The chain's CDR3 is CASSSIPLGRDHPGNTIYF. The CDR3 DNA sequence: TGTGCCAGCAGCTCCATTCCCCTTGGCAGAGATCACCCTGGAAACACCATATATTTT.

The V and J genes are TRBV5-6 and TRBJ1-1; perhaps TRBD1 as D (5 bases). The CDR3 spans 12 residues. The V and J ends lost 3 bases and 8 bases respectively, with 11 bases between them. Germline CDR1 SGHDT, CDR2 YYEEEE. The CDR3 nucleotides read TGTGCCAGCAGCTGGGGGGGAAAAGAAGCTTTCTTT. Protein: CASSWGGKEAFF. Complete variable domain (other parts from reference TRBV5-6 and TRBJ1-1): DAGVTQSPTHLIKTRGQQVTLRCSPKSGHDTVSWYQQALGQGPQFIFQYYEEEERQRGNFPDRFSGHQFPNYSSELNVNALLLGDSALYLCASSWGGKEAFFGQGTRLTVV.

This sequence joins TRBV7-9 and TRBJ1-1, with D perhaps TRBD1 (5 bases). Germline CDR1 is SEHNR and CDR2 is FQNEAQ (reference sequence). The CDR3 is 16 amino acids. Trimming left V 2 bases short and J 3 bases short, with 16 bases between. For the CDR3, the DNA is TGTGCCAGCAGCTTACAGTGGGCGCGGGGGTACACTGAAGCTTTCTTT. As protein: CASSLQWARGYTEAFF.

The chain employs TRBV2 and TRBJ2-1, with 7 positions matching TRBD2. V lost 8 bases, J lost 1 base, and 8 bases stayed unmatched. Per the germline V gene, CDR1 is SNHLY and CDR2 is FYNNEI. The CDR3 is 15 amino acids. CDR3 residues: CASRVGGTSYNEQFF. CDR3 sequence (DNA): TGTGCCAGCCGGGTGGGGGGGACTTCCTACAATGAGCAGTTCTTC.

The CDR3 loop is CASSQAGAVWGYTF. CDR3 nucleotide sequence: TGTGCCAGCAGCCAAGCAGGGGCCGTCTGGGGCTACACCTTC. V usage is TRBV14 and J usage is TRBJ1-2, with D perhaps TRBD1 (6 bases). Germline V CDR1 and CDR2: SGHDN, FVKESK. The CDR3 runs 14 residues. V was pared by 1 base and J by 8 bases, with 14 bases between.

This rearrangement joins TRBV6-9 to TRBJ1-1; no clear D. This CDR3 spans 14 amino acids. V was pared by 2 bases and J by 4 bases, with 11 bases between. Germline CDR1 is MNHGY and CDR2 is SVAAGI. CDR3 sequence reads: CASSYTAGSTEAFF. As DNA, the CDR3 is TGTGCCAGCAGTTATACTGCTGGGAGCACTGAAGCTTTCTTT.

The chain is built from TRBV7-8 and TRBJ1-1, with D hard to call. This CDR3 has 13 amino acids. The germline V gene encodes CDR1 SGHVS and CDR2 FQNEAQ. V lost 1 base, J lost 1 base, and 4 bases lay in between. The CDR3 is CASSLGRNTEAFF. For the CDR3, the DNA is TGTGCCAGCAGCTTAGGACGGAACACTGAAGCTTTCTTT. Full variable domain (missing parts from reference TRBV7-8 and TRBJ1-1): GAGVSQSPRYKVAKRGQDVALRCDPISGHVSLFWYQQALGQGPEFLTYFQNEAQLDKSGLPSDRFFAERPEGSVSTLKIQRTQQEDSAVYLCASSLGRNTEAFFGQGTRLTVV.

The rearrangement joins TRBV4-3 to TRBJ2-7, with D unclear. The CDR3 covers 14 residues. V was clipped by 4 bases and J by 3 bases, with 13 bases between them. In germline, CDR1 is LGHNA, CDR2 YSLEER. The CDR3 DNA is TGCGCCAGCAGCCCAGAACCGGACGGCTACGAGCAGTACTTC. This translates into CASSPEPDGYEQYF.

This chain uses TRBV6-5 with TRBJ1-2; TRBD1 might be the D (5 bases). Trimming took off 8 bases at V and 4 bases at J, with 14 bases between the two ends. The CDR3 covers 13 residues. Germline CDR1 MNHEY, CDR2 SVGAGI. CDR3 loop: CASFTRGPYGYTF. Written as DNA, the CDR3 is TGTGCCAGCTTCACCCGGGGACCCTATGGCTACACCTTC.

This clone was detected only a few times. This CDR3 is CASTSYTANYGYTF. The CDR3 nucleotides are TGTGCCAGCACATCATACACTGCTAACTATGGCTACACCTTC. The chain combines TRBV28 with TRBJ1-2; D unclear. Trimming cost V 7 bases and J 0 bases, with 12 bases left between them. Germline V gives CDR1 MDHEN, CDR2 SYDVKM. The CDR3 length is 14 residues.

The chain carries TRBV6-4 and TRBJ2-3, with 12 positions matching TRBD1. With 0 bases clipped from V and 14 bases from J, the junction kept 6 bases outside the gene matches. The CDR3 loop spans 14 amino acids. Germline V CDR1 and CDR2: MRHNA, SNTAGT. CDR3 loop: CASSDSRDRGRWYF. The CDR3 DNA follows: TGTGCCAGCAGTGACTCGAGGGACAGGGGGCGATGGTATTTT.

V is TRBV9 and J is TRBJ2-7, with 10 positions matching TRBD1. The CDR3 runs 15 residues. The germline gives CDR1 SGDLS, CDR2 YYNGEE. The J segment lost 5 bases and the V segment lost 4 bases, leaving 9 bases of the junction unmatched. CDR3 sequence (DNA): TGTGCCAGCAGCCCAGCCCAGACAGGGGGCCACGAGCAGTACTTC. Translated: CASSPAQTGGHEQYF.

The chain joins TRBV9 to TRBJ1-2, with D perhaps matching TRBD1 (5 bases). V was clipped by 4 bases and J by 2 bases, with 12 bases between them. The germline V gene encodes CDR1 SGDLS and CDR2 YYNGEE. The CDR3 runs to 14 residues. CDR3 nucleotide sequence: TGTGCCAGCAGCCAGCAGGGTAGAAACTATGGCTACACCTTC. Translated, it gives CASSQQGRNYGYTF.

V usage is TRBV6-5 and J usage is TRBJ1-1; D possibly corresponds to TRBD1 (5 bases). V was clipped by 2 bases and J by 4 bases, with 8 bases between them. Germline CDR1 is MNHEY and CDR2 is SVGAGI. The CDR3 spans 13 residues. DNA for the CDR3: TGTGCCAGCAGTTACGGGGGGGGCACTGAAGCTTTCTTT. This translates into CASSYGGGTEAFF.

CDR3 nucleotide sequence: TGTGCCACCAGCACAGGGGTGGGTGATGAGCAGTTCTTC. This sequence encodes CATSTGVGDEQFF. This chain connects TRBV15 to TRBJ2-1; TRBD1 is a possible D gene (6 bases). Germline values: CDR1 LNHNV, CDR2 YYDKDF (reference sequence). The CDR3 runs to 13 residues. Trimming removed 4 bases from V and 8 bases from J, with 12 bases in between.

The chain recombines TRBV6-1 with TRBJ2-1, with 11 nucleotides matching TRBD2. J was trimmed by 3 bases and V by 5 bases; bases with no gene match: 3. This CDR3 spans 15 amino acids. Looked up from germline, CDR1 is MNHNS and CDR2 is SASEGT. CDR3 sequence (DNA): TGTGCCAGCAGTCTTAGCGGGGGGGACTACAATGAGCAGTTCTTC. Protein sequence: CASSLSGGDYNEQFF.

The DNA for the CDR3 is TGTGCCAGCAGCGAGACAGGGAATGAAGCTTTCTTT. Its protein product is CASSETGNEAFF. The chain carries TRBV7-2 and TRBJ1-1; the match to TRBD1 covers 7 bases. Germline V gives CDR1 SGHTA, CDR2 FQGNSA. This CDR3 has 12 amino acids. Germline trimming cut 5 bases from V and 7 bases from J; bases unmatched to any gene: 4.

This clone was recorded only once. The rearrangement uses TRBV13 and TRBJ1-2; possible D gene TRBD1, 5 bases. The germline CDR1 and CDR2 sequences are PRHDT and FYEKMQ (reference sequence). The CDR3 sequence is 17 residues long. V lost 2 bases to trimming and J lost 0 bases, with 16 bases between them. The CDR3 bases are TGTGCCAGCAGCTTACCCGGGGCTCCCCTAGCTAACTATGGCTACACCTTC. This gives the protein CASSLPGAPLANYGYTF.

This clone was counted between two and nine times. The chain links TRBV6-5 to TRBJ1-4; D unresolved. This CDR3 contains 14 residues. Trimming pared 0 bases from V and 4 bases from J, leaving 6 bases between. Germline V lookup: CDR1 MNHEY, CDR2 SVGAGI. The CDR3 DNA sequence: TGTGCCAGCAGTTACTCTGGCCTTAATGAAAAACTGTTTTTT. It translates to CASSYSGLNEKLFF.

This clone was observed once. For the CDR3, the DNA is TGTGCCAGCAGTGATACCGGGCTGAACACTGAAGCTTTCTTT. Translation gives CASSDTGLNTEAFF. The chain links TRBV5-6 to TRBJ1-1; D remains ambiguous. Germline V lookup: CDR1 SGHDT, CDR2 YYEEEE. The CDR3 totals 14 residues. Trimming cost V 5 bases and J 0 bases, with 11 bases left between them.

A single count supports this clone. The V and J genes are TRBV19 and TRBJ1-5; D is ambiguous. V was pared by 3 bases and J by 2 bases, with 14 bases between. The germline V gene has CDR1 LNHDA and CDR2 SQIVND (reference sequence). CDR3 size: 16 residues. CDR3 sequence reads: CASSIAGWVGNQPQHF. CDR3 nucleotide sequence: TGTGCCAGTAGTATCGCCGGGTGGGTAGGCAATCAGCCCCAGCATTTT.

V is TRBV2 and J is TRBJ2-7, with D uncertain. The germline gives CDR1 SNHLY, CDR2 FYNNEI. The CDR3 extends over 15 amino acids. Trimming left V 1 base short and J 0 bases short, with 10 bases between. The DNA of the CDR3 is TGTGCCAGCAGTGAAGGAGGCAGCTTCTCCTACGAGCAGTACTTC. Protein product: CASSEGGSFSYEQYF.

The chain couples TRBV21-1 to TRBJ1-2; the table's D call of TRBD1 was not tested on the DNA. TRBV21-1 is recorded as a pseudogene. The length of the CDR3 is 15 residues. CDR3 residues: CASSALLRDRGGYTF. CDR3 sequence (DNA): TGTGCCAGCAGCGCCCTCCTCCGGGACAGGGGAGGCTACACCTTC.

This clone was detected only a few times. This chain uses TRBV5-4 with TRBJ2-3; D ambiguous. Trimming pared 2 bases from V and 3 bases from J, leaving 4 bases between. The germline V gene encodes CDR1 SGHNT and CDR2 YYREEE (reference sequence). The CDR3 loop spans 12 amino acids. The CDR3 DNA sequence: TGTGCCAGCAGCTTCGGGACAGATACGCAGTATTTT. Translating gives CASSFGTDTQYF. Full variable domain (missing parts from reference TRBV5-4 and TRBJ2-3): ETGVTQSPTHLIKTRGQQVTLRCSSQSGHNTVSWYQQALGQGPQFIFQYYREEENGRGNFPPRFSGLQFPNYSSELNVNALELDDSALYLCASSFGTDTQYFGPGTRLTVL.